This entry lists 2 T cell receptor beta chains sequenced from one sample in a study of Ad26.COV2.S vaccination and SARS-CoV-2 variants. Treatment defined: 15 to 20 received Ad26.COV2.S at low or high dose, single or two shots; about 5 received placebo; per-sample allocation not given. After the first vaccine or placebo injection, samples were drawn on day 63. Some clones are missing from TCRdb's copy, which holds only in-frame ones; the method was immunoSEQ multiplex PCR. This sample has hundreds of thousands of clones; more than 75% occur once, and the top ten carry 3.4%. Sequenced here: peripheral blood, sampled in a trial of Ad26.COV2.S vaccine versus placebo. The source of these receptors is a person between 18 and 60 years old who received the Ad26.COV2.S COVID-19 vaccine or a placebo.

V usage is TRBV7-2 and J usage is TRBJ1-5; D remains unclear. This CDR3 has 15 residues. Germline V lookup: CDR1 SGHTA, CDR2 FQGNSA. V lost 1 base, J lost 6 bases, and 13 bases lay in between. The CDR3 spells CASSLGREAGQPQHF. The CDR3 DNA reads as TGTGCCAGCAGCTTAGGACGGGAAGCGGGTCAGCCCCAGCATTTT.

V is TRBV3-1 (or the pseudogene TRBV3-2) and J is TRBJ1-3; 7 nucleotides line up with TRBD1. Germline CDR1 is LGHDT and CDR2 is YNNKEL (reference sequence). This CDR3 comprises 18 residues. V shed 3 bases and J 8 bases; nucleotides not matched to a gene: 19. The CDR3 DNA is TGTGCCAGCAGCCACCCAGAGGGAGGGGGCATAAAGAGAGACACCATATATTTT. Encoded protein: CASSHPEGGGIKRDTIYF.